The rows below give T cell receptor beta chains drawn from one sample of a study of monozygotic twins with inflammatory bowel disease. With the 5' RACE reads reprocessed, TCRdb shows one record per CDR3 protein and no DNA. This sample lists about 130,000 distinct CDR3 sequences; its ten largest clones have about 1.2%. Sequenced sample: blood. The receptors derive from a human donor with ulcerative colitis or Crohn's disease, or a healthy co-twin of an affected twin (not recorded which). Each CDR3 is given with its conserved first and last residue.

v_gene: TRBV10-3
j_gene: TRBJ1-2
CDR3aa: CAIREQGAKDGYTF

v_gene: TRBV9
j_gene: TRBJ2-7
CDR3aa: CASSVDGTEQYF

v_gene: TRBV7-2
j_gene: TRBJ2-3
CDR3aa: CASSLGHRGRTDTQYF

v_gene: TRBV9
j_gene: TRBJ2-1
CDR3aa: CASSARESSYNEQFF

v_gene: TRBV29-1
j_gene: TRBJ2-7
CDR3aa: CSVEGQGAYEQYF

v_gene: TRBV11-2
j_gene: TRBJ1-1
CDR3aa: CASSLVGGVNTEAFF

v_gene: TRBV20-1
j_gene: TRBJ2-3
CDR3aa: CSGDTSTDTQYF

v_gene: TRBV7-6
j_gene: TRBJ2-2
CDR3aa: CASSLVRGLNTGELFF

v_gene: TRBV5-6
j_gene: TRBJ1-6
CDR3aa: CASSVRDVRSPLHF

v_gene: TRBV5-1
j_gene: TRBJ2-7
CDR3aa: CASSFGVRRESTGVYEQYF

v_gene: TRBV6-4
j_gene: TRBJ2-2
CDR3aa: CASSEGTSSTGELFF

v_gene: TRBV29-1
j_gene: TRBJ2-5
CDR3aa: CSVEEPGRISETQYF

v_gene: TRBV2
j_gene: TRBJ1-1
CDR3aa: CATRGLGTEAFF

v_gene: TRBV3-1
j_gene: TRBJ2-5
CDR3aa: CASSRGTGRETQYF

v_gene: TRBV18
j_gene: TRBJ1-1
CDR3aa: CASSPPGRVTEAFF

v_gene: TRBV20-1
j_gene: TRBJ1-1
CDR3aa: CSARNWGTVNTEAFF

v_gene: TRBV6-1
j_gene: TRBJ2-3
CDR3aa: CASSEGTFTDTQYF

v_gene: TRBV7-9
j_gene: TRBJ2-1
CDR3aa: CASSLDPAGGNNEQFF

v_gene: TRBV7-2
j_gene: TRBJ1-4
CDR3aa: CASSQGQGDEKLFF

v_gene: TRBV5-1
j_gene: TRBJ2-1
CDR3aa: CASSHSGSWDNEQFF

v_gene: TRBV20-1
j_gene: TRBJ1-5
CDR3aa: CSAPEIYSNQPQHF

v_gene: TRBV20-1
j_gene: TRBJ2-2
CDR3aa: CSASAIAGLTGELFF

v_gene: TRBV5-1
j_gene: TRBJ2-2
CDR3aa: CASSPRTSGGLANTGELFF

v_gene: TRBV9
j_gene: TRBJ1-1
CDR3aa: CASSPQGLLRPEAFF

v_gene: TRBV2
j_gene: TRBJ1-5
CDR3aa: CASSEARGAGQPQHF

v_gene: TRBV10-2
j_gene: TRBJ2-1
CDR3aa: CASSESFRDRGSVYNEQFF

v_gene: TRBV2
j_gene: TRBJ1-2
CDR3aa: CASSGQHGYTF

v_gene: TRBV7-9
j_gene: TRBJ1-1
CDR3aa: CASSETRMTDYTEAFF

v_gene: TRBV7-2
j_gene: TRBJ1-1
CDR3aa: CASSPWRADLNTEAFF

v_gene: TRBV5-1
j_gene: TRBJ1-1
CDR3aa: CASSLFEGNTEAFF

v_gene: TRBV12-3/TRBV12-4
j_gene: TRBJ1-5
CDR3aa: CASVRDRNQPQHF

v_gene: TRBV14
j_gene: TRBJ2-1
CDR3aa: CASSQGIAVNEQFF

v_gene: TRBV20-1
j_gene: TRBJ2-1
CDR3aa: CSALLGDEQFF

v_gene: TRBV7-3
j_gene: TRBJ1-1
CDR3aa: CASSLSGQGTEAFF

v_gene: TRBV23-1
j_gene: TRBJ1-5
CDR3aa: CASSQSAGGDQPQHF

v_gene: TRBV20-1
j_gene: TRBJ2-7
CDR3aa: CSAGGLALYEQYF

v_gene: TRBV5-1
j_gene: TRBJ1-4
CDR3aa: CASSVTGAVEKLFF

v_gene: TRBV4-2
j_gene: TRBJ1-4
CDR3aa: CASSQGLRNEKLFF

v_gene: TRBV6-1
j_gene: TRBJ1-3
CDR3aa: CASSVNRAGGNTIYF

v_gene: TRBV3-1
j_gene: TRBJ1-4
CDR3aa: CASSQIRNEKLFF

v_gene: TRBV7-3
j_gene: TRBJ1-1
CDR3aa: CASSFRALGMNTEAFF

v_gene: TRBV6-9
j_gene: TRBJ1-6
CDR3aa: CASSYLMTGLCNSPLHF

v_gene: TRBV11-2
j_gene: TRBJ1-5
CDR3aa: CASSETGSSNHPQHF

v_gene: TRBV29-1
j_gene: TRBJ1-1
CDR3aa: CSVGQGGRAFF

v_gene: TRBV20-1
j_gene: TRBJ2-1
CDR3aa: CSARGAPAKMVDEQFF

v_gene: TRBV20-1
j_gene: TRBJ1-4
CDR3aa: CSASKTGTAKLFF

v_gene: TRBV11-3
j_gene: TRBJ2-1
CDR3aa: CASSPPTSTDNEQFF

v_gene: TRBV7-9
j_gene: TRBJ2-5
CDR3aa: CASSLSARGTQYF

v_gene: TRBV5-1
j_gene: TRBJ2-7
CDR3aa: CASSTGQTYEQYF

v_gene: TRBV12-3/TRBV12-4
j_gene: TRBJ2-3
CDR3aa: CASSPGGPDTQYF

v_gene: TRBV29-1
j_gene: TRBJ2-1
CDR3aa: CSDSDRVDYNEQFF

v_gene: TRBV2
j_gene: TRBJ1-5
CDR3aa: CASSGTPQPQHF

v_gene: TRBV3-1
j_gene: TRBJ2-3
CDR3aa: CASSPTGALAGGTDTQYF